The 13 T cell receptor beta chains below all came from one sample that was sequenced in a study of blood T cell repertoires in COVID-19. Clones were read by immunoSEQ multiplex PCR, and TCRdb kept only the in-frame ones, dropping some. Of 300,000 to 350,000 clones in the sample, over 70% were seen once. The specimen was PBMCs or T cells enriched from blood (not recorded which). The receptors were sampled from a man aged 25 to 45 who had recovered from COVID-19.

The chain links TRBV24-1 to TRBJ2-1; 8 positions match TRBD1. V dropped 5 bases and J dropped 8; count of bases not matched to a gene: 7. This CDR3 spans 14 amino acids. CDR1 is KGHDR, CDR2 SFDVKD, per germline. The CDR3 coding sequence is TGTGCCACCAGTGCCCAGGGGGCGACAGATGAGCAGTTCTTC. Protein sequence: CATSAQGATDEQFF.

The V gene is TRBV4-1, the J gene TRBJ2-7; 7 bases line up with TRBD1. After removal of 4 bases from V and 1 base from J, the junction contained 10 bases not matched to a gene. Germline lookup yields CDR1 MGHRA and CDR2 YSYEKL. This CDR3 contains 16 residues. CDR3 in DNA: TGCGCCAGCAGCCCGACCGACAGGGCCCTATCCTACGAGCAGTACTTC. It encodes CASSPTDRALSYEQYF.

The chain combines TRBV3-1 (or the pseudogene TRBV3-2) with TRBJ1-2; weak D call: TRBD1 (5 bases). CDR3 size: 11 residues. Germline loops: CDR1 LGHDT, CDR2 YNNKEL (reference sequence). Trimming pared 5 bases from V and 4 bases from J, leaving 5 bases between. CDR3 DNA: TGTGCCAGCAGCGACAGCTATGGCTACACCTTC. Translating it yields CASSDSYGYTF.

V is TRBV28 and J is TRBJ2-5; the D gene is possibly TRBD1 (5 bases). Trimming removed 3 bases from V and 1 base from J, with 18 bases in between. Germline values: CDR1 MDHEN, CDR2 SYDVKM. This CDR3 is 17 amino acids long. The CDR3: CASSLMPWGRGQETQYF. The DNA for the CDR3 is TGTGCCAGCAGTTTGATGCCATGGGGAAGGGGCCAAGAGACCCAGTACTTC.

This rearrangement joins TRBV30 to TRBJ2-4, with a tentative D call TRBD2 (6 bases). Trimming took off 3 bases at V and 9 bases at J, with 12 bases between the two ends. The CDR3 runs to 12 residues. In germline, CDR1 is GTSNPN, CDR2 SVGIG (reference sequence). The CDR3 DNA is TGTGCCTGGAGCGGGGGTGGGGGCATTCAGTACTTC. Its protein product is CAWSGGGGIQYF.

The chain combines TRBV4-1 with TRBJ1-2; TRBD1 is a possible D gene (5 bases). Germline V gene data show CDR1 as MGHRA and CDR2 as YSYEKL. V lost 4 bases to trimming and J lost 1 base, with 16 bases between them. The CDR3 runs to 16 residues. The chain's CDR3 is CASSRGTGIINYGYTF. The CDR3 coding sequence is TGCGCCAGCAGCCGCGGAACAGGAATTATTAACTATGGCTACACCTTC.

V and J are TRBV7-9 and TRBJ2-7; 11 positions match TRBD2. This CDR3 has 15 residues. Trimming removed 0 bases from V and 4 bases from J; junction bases left unmatched: 2. The germline V gene has CDR1 SEHNR and CDR2 FQNEAQ (reference sequence). The CDR3 loop reads CASSLAGTSGYEQYF. In DNA, the CDR3 is TGTGCCAGCAGCTTAGCAGGGACTAGCGGATACGAGCAGTACTTC.

V is TRBV28 and J is TRBJ1-4, with D perhaps matching TRBD1 (5 bases). V shed 1 base and J shed 6 bases, with 9 bases lying between them. CDR1 MDHEN and CDR2 SYDVKM come from the germline V gene. CDR3 length: 14 amino acids. The CDR3 region has the DNA TGTGCCAGCAGTTTATCGGGGGAATATGAAAAACTGTTTTTT. Translating gives CASSLSGEYEKLFF.

The rearrangement joins TRBV14 to TRBJ1-2, with TRBD1 matching over 9 bases. This CDR3 is built from 17 residues. Germline CDR1 reads SGHDN; CDR2 reads FVKESK. V trimming: 0 bases; J trimming: 6 bases; junction bases outside the gene matches: 11. The CDR3 nucleotides read TGTGCCAGCAGCCAAGAATATCTTAGGACAGGGGTCAATGGCTACACCTTC. The encoded protein is CASSQEYLRTGVNGYTF. Complete variable domain (other parts from reference TRBV14 and TRBJ1-2): EAGVTQFPSHSVIEKGQTVTLRCDPISGHDNLYWYRRVMGKEIKFLLHFVKESKQDESGMPNNRFLAERTGGTYSTLKVQPAELEDSGVYFCASSQEYLRTGVNGYTFGSGTRLTVV.

The chain joins TRBV28 to TRBJ1-2; a possible D gene is TRBD1 (5 bases). Between the trimmed V and J ends, which lost 6 bases and 4 bases, there was a span of 24 bases. Looked up from germline, CDR1 is MDHEN and CDR2 is SYDVKM. CDR3 size: 17 residues. This CDR3 is CASSLQTGLKKGYGYTF. The DNA of the CDR3 is TGTGCCAGCAGCCTCCAGACGGGACTAAAAAAGGGCTATGGCTACACCTTC.

The chain is built from TRBV5-1 and TRBJ2-5, with TRBD1 identical over 7 bases. The ends lost 4 bases at V and 5 bases at J; junction bases unmatched: 8. CDR3 length: 14 residues. Germline V gene data show CDR1 as SGHRS and CDR2 as YFSETQ. CDR3 DNA: TGCGCCAGCAGCCTTCAGACAGGGAGCGAGACCCAGTACTTC. Its translation is CASSLQTGSETQYF.

The rearrangement joins TRBV7-7 to TRBJ2-5; 8 nucleotides line up with TRBD2. The V gene's germline CDR1 is SSHAT and CDR2 FNYEAQ (reference sequence). With V trimmed by 1 base and J by 4 bases, 5 bases remained unmatched. The CDR3 runs to 15 residues. CDR3 sequence (DNA): TGTGCCAGCAGCTTAGGGGGCCTAGCGGGAGAGACCCAGTACTTC. Translated, it gives CASSLGGLAGETQYF.

The V and J genes are TRBV19 and TRBJ2-1; weak D call: TRBD1 (5 bases). Germline loops: CDR1 LNHDA, CDR2 SQIVND (reference sequence). CDR3 length: 17 residues. V lost 8 bases and J lost 6, with 26 bases in between. The CDR3 DNA sequence: TGTGCCAGTGGCAATCCACTTCAGGGATTGGAGACCAATGAGCAGTTCTTC. Protein sequence: CASGNPLQGLETNEQFF.